Sequencing of this TCR beta chain was carried out in a study of beta chain features in type 1 diabetes (dated by TCRdb to the late 2010s). In terms of the full investigation: Mean age, gender distribution, total cell number and subset yield did not differ between patients and healthy donors. Across all samples, around 100 million sorted cells were examined, and cell number per subset correlated strongly with RNA yield. In the study, TCRB repertoires of sorted circulating CD4+ T cell subsets from recently diagnosed type 1 diabetes patients were compared with those of matched healthy donors. Regulatory and stem cell-like memory subsets were isolated from only 8 patients and roughly 8 healthy donors, whereas naive and central memory subsets came from all 30 or so donors. Overall study outcomes, separate from this receptor: In all four CD4+ subsets, TCRB CDR3 length was moderately but significantly shorter in type 1 diabetes patients. Because the HLA sub-analyses included only small numbers of individuals, any influence of HLA type on TCRB rearrangement was left unresolved. Sequencing cDNA rather than genomic DNA could over-represent highly expressing activated cells, although activation and CD3 levels did not differ between groups. At VDJ recombination sites, type 1 diabetes patients had fewer insertions and more deleted nucleotides, which implies abnormalities in thymic rearrangement. Naive, central memory and regulatory TCRB repertoires appeared more similar among patients than among healthy donors. Shorter templates might have been favored by PCR, but patient and control samples were amplified and corrected together, so both groups would have been affected equally by any skew.

Including the terminal cysteine and phenylalanine, the CDR3 comprises 15 residues. The entry retains the CDR3 DNA only, 45 bases that are in frame from base 1. V loses 7 bases at its end and J loses 5 bases; junction bases beyond the gene matches: 7. For CDR1 and CDR2, the germline V gene lists SGDLS and YYNGEE. The entire amount of isolated RNA was reverse transcribed using the High Capacity cDNA Reverse Transcription Kit, so the sequenced TCRB transcripts were expressed ones. Deep immunoSEQ sequencing was applied to naive, central memory and regulatory T cell samples, giving an average of around 4 million total reads per sample. Sorted cells were lysed in RLT buffer, and RNA was extracted using DNase-treated RNeasy Micro or Mini kits according to cell number. To prevent cross-contamination, each cell subset was processed individually, whereas patient and healthy donor samples were processed jointly. The immunoSEQ multiplex PCR was used to amplify TCRB sequences from cDNA, yielding 87-bp fragments that span the CDR3 region. The amplicons were sequenced using the Illumina HiSeq platform. On the authors' methods: PCR bias was computationally corrected using synthetic template baselines, reads within Hamming distance 2 were collapsed, and singletons that could not be merged were discarded. Reads were aligned to IMGT to assign V, D and J genes, CDR3 length, and insertions or deletions at six rearrangement sites. Within each subset, clonotype counts were normalized to the number of sorted cells before true diversity and Gini coefficients were calculated with the tcR R package. The overlap coefficient, calculated on TCRB nucleotide sequences, was used to measure repertoire sharing. Out-of-frame TCRB sequences from naive cells were analyzed to stand in for the pre-selection repertoire. TCRdb stores this immuneACCESS table with in-frame sequences only. Part of the clones is absent; in the studies checked, under half of the shortfall reflects unresolved V genes, and no reason is known for the rest. That table furnishes V, J and clone size, whereas the DNA furnished D and trimming. The sample records 680,000 or so clones, 15% of which are singletons. Jointly, the top ten make up under 0.095% of the sample.

Each donor gave one peripheral blood draw, averaging approximately 0.12 L, which was collected into heparinised tubes. Naive, central memory, regulatory and stem cell-like memory CD4+ T cells were sorted on a BD FACSAria II using a panel including CD45RO, CCR7, CD25, CD127, CD95 and CD27. Purity was above 95% for every sorted population. PBMCs were isolated immediately by Lymphoprep density gradient centrifugation and stained directly without culture. To minimize batch effects, samples were stained and sorted in pairs, one healthy donor with one patient per experiment. A remark on this clone: Its antigen is unknown. No base qualities exist here, and no much larger clone lies one base off it.

The chain was built from TRBV9 and TRBJ2-2, and TRBD2 matches 11 of the central bases. The material sequenced was naive CD4+ T cells from blood. According to the study, the label for this sample's cell subset or site signals: true naive CD4+ T cells. This receptor was identified in a man in his late teens or twenties in good health. CDR3 protein: CASGLTSGTTGELFF. The DNA is TGTGCCAGCGGATTGACTAGCGGGACAACCGGGGAGCTGTTTTTT.